This T cell receptor (beta chain) was identified in a study of CD8 T cells in Susac syndrome. A quantity of roughly 0.5 to 1 ug RNA underwent reverse transcription using random hexamers. TCRdb re-analysed the immunoSEQ multiplex PCR reads in MiXCR, keeping a single row per CDR3 protein. This table holds 95,000 to 150,000 distinct CDR3 sequences, around 94% found once. Germline V gene sequence: CDR1 SGDLS, CDR2 YYNGEE. The CDR3 loop spans 14 amino acids. The trim removed 3 bases at V and 4 bases at J, leaving 6 bases unmatched. Sample: CD8+ T cells from PBMCs. This TCR was sampled from a human donor with Susac syndrome. V is TRBV9 and J is TRBJ1-2, with 7 bases fitting TRBD1. CDR3 coding DNA: TGTGCCAGCAGCGCCAACAGGGGCTCCTATGGCTACACCTTC. The encoded protein is CASSANRGSYGYTF. Full variable domain (rest looked up from reference TRBV9 and TRBJ1-2): DSGVTQTPKHLITATGQRVTLRCSPRSGDLSVYWYQQSLDQGLQFLIQYYNGEERAKGNILERFSAQQFPDLHSELNLSSLELGDSALYFCASSANRGSYGYTFGSGTRLTVV.